These T cell receptor beta chains were read from a single sample in a study of metastatic and nonmetastatic thyroid tumors. Via MiXCR, TCRdb re-called the PCR reads. The data hold around 14,000 clones, with 23% observed a single time. Sequences were obtained from blood. The receptors come from a female donor with papillary thyroid cancer or a benign thyroid nodule (not recorded which). Some clones in this sample may be carry-over from other donors' samples. Each CDR3 is given with its conserved first and last residue. Fields, in order: clone size, D gene, J gene, V gene, CDR3 DNA, CDR3 protein. The D gene is left open where the match is weak. Clone size is not always given. Where it is, it says once, few, many or a class for expanded clones.

>many|TRBD1|TRBJ2-5|TRBV12-3/TRBV12-4
TGTGCCAGCTCCCGAGACAGGGCGGAAGAGACCCAGTACTTC
CASSRDRAEETQYF
>many|TRBD1|TRBJ2-5|TRBV7-8
TGTGCCAGCAGCATGGGCCCGGGACAGGGGGCAGAGACCCAGTACTTC
CASSMGPGQGAETQYF
>medium-sized|NA|TRBJ2-2|TRBV7-9
TGTGCCAGCAGCCCCGACTACACCGGGGAGCTGTTTTTT
CASSPDYTGELFF
>NA|TRBD2|TRBJ2-3|TRBV4-2
TGTGCCAGCAGCTTTAGCGGGGGGTACCCCTATACGCAGTATTTT
CASSFSGGYPYTQYF
>NA|TRBD1|TRBJ2-7|TRBV4-3
TGCGCCAGCAGCCAAGTAAGGGACAGGGACTACGAGCAGTACTTC
CASSQVRDRDYEQYF
>many|TRBD2|TRBJ2-5|TRBV2
TGTGCCAGTCTCTTTGGCGGGAGTCAAGAGACCCAGTACTTC
CASLFGGSQETQYF
>many|NA|TRBJ2-3|TRBV20-1
TGCAGTGCTAGAGCCCCCGTAAGAGGAGATACGCAGTATTTT
CSARAPVRGDTQYF
>few|NA|TRBJ2-7|TRBV6-1
TGTGCCAGCAACCCGATCGCCTGGGCTCGGGAGCAGTACTTC
CASNPIAWAREQYF
>few|TRBD1|TRBJ2-7|TRBV10-3
TGTGCCATCAGGTGGACAGGGGAGCGGAAGCAGTACTTC
CAIRWTGERKQYF
>NA|TRBD2|TRBJ2-7|TRBV5-1
TGCGCCAGCAGCTTGCAGGGGGCAGGGACTAGCGGGAGTTTCTACGAGCAGTACTTC
CASSLQGAGTSGSFYEQYF
>medium-sized|NA|TRBJ2-2|TRBV5-1
TGCGCCAGCAGCTTGTTGGGCCCCAGAGGGAGGACGGCCGGGGAGCTGTTTTTT
CASSLLGPRGRTAGELFF
>medium-sized|NA|TRBJ1-2|TRBV7-2
TGTGCCAGCAGCCTCAGAACCTATGGCTACACCTTC
CASSLRTYGYTF
>few|NA|TRBJ1-2|TRBV7-2
TGTGCCAGCACTTCGGGATGGCATGGCTACATCTTC
CASTSGWHGYIF
>NA|NA|TRBJ1-1|TRBV5-1
TGCGCCAGCAGCTTAGAGCAGAACCGAATTCCGAACACTGAAGCTTTCTTT
CASSLEQNRIPNTEAFF
>medium-sized|NA|TRBJ2-3|TRBV27
TGTGCCAGCGCCGAGGGGAGAGTGGCAGATACGCAGTATTTT
CASAEGRVADTQYF
>few|NA|TRBJ1-2|TRBV12-3/TRBV12-4
TGTGCCAGCAGTCTGGACGGGAACTATGGCTACACCTTC
CASSLDGNYGYTF
>NA|NA|TRBJ2-7|TRBV30
TGTGCCTGGAATCCCGAAAGTACCTGTGAGCAGTACTTC
CAWNPESTCEQYF
>many|NA|TRBJ2-3|TRBV15
TGTGCCACCAAATGGGACGGTTTAACAGATACGCAGTATTTT
CATKWDGLTDTQYF
>few|NA|TRBJ1-2|TRBV28
TGTGCCGGGGGATCGCGGGGTTTTTTTTTGGGCTACACCTTC
CAGGSRGFFLGYTF
>few|NA|TRBJ2-7|TRBV6-5
TGTGCCAGCAGTTACCAGGGCTACGAGCAGTACTTC
CASSYQGYEQYF
>NA|NA|TRBJ1-4|TRBV5-1
TGCGCCAGCAGCTTGGCGGGTGGGAAAATGGCAACTAATGAAAAACTGTTTTTT
CASSLAGGKMATNEKLFF
>few|TRBD1|TRBJ2-1|TRBV6-2/TRBV6-3
TGTGCCAGCAGACTTACAGGGGGGTCTTACAATGAGCAGTTCTTC
CASRLTGGSYNEQFF
>many|TRBD2|TRBJ2-1|TRBV24-1
TGTGCCACCAGAGCAAAAGCGGGACGCTCCTACAATGAGCAGTTCTTC
CATRAKAGRSYNEQFF
>medium-sized|TRBD1|TRBJ2-7|TRBV15
TGTGCCACCAGCTTAGACAGGGTGAGGTCCTACGAGCAGTACTTC
CATSLDRVRSYEQYF
>few|TRBD1|TRBJ1-2|TRBV19
TGTGCCCGAATGACAGGGGACTATGGCTACACCTTC
CARMTGDYGYTF
>medium-sized|NA|TRBJ1-3|TRBV5-1
TGCGCCAGCAGCCGGATGGGGGATGACTCTGGAAACACCATATATTTT
CASSRMGDDSGNTIYF
>NA|TRBD2|TRBJ2-1|TRBV28
TGTGCCAGCAGCTCCGCCGGGACTAGCGGATACAATGAGCAGTTCTTC
CASSSAGTSGYNEQFF
>medium-sized|NA|TRBJ2-1|TRBV6-4
TGTGCCAGCAGTGGCCACGAAAGCGGTGAGCAGTTCTTC
CASSGHESGEQFF
>many|NA|TRBJ2-7|TRBV4-2
TGTGCCAGCAGCCAAGATCGGGAGTTCGGCGAGCAGTACTTC
CASSQDREFGEQYF
>many|TRBD2|TRBJ2-3|TRBV11-2
TGTGCCAGCAGCTTATATGGGGGGGGTAGCACAGATACGCAGTATTTT
CASSLYGGGSTDTQYF
>medium-sized|NA|TRBJ1-5|TRBV20-1
TGCAGTGCTAGTAGTCAGGGAGGAGGACAGCCCCAGCATTTT
CSASSQGGGQPQHF
>many|NA|TRBJ2-1|TRBV12-3/TRBV12-4
TGTGCCAGCAGGCCTCACTCCCCCTTTCGTCCGACAGGACTAGAGCAGTTCTTC
CASRPHSPFRPTGLEQFF
>many|NA|TRBJ2-1|TRBV3-1
TGTGCCAGCGAGCCGGGAGCGGTCGGCGGCGAGCAGTTCTTC
CASEPGAVGGEQFF
>NA|NA|TRBJ2-2|TRBV11-2
TGTGCCAGCAGCACCCGTAAGACAGGACTTTACACCGGGGAGCTGTTTTTT
CASSTRKTGLYTGELFF
>many|NA|TRBJ2-5|TRBV4-1
TGCGCCAGCAGCCAAAGGACCGGACTCTGGGAGACCCAGTACTTC
CASSQRTGLWETQYF
>many|NA|TRBJ2-1|TRBV12-3/TRBV12-4
TGTGCCAGCAGTTCAGAGGTACAGGCCTACAATGAGCAGTTCTTC
CASSSEVQAYNEQFF
>NA|TRBD2|TRBJ2-1|TRBV3-1
TGTGCCAGCAGTCAACCTCAGCGGGAGAACTACAATGAGCAGTTCTTC
CASSQPQRENYNEQFF
>medium-sized|NA|TRBJ1-1|TRBV12-3/TRBV12-4
TGTGCCAGCAGCTCCAGTCCCGGGGCGGCTTTTTTGAACACTGAAGCTTTCTTT
CASSSSPGAAFLNTEAFF
>many|NA|TRBJ2-4|TRBV20-1
TGCAGTGCTAGAGGGTCCCTCCTGGTGGCCAAAAACATTCAGTACTTC
CSARGSLLVAKNIQYF
>NA|NA|TRBJ1-5|TRBV19
TGTGCCAGTAGTACCCAGGGGAGAGGGAATCAGCCCCAGCATTTT
CASSTQGRGNQPQHF
>few|NA|TRBJ2-2|TRBV27
TGTGCCAGCACCCCGAGCGGCCGTCGTCTTGGCGGGGAGCTGTTTTTT
CASTPSGRRLGGELFF
>NA|TRBD2|TRBJ2-7|TRBV4-1
TGCGCCAGCAGCCCCGGGACTAGCGGGACGTATTGGGCCTACGAGCAGTACTTC
CASSPGTSGTYWAYEQYF
>NA|NA|TRBJ2-2|TRBV5-4
TGTGCCAGCAGCTTGGCAGGGGTAGGGACCGGGGAGCTGTTTTTT
CASSLAGVGTGELFF
>NA|NA|TRBJ2-3|TRBV5-1
TGCTCCATCAGCTTGGGCAGTAGCACAGATACGCAGTATTTT
CSISLGSSTDTQYF
>few|TRBD1|TRBJ1-2|TRBV28
TGTGCCAGCAGCTTAGGGACAGGAGGGGGCTACACCTTC
CASSLGTGGGYTF